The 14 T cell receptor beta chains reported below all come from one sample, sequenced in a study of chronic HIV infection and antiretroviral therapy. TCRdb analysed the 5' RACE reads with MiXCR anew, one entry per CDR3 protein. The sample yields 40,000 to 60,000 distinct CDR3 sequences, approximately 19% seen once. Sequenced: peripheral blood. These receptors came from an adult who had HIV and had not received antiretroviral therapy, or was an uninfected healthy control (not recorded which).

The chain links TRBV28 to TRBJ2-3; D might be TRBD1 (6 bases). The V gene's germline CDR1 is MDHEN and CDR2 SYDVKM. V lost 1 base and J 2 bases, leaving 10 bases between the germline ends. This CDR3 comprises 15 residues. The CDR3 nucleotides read TGTGCCAGCAGTTTATTGGACAGATACACAGATACGCAGTATTTT. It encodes CASSLLDRYTDTQYF.

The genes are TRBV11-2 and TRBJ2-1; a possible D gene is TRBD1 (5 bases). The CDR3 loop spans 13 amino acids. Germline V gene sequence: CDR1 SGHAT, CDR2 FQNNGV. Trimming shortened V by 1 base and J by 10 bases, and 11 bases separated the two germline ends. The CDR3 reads CASSLVRGTEQFF. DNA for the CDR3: TGTGCCAGCAGCTTAGTAAGGGGTACCGAGCAGTTCTTC.

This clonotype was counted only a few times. The CDR3 DNA follows: TGCGCCAGCAGCTTGGGTGGCCCGCAGGAGACCCAGTACTTC. The encoded protein is CASSLGGPQETQYF. The chain joins TRBV5-1 to TRBJ2-5; D is ambiguous. The CDR3 length is 14 residues. The ends were cut back, 0 bases at V and 5 bases at J, with 11 bases in the middle. Looked up from germline, CDR1 is SGHRS and CDR2 is YFSETQ. Full variable domain (outside the CDR3, taken from reference TRBV5-1 and TRBJ2-5): KAGVTQTPRYLIKTRGQQVTLSCSPISGHRSVSWYQQTPGQGLQFLFEYFSETQRNKGNFPGRFSGRQFSNSRSEMNVSTLELGDSALYLCASSLGGPQETQYFGPGTRLLVL.

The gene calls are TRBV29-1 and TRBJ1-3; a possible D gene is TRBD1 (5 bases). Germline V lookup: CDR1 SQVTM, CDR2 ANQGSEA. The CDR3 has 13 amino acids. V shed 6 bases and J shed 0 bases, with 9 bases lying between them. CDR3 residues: CSVWDASGNTIYF. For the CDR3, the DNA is TGCAGCGTCTGGGACGCCTCTGGAAACACCATATATTTT.

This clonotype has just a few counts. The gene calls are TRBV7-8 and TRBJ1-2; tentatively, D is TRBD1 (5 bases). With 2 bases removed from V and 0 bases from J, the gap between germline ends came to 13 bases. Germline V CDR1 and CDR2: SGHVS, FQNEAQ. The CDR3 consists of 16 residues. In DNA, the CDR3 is TGTGCCAGCAGCTTAAGTCTGGGACGCTCTAACTATGGCTACACCTTC. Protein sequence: CASSLSLGRSNYGYTF.

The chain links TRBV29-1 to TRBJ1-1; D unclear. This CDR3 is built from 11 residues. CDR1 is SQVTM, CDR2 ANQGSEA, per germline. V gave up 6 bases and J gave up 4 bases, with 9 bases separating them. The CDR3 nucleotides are TGCAGCGTGGAACAAGTCACTGAAGCTTTCTTT. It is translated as CSVEQVTEAFF.

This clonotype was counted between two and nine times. The CDR3 DNA sequence: TGTGCCAGCAGCAGCAACAGGGGGCGCCGCGAGCAGTACTTC. This sequence encodes CASSSNRGRREQYF. The gene calls are TRBV28 and TRBJ2-7, with 9 nucleotides matching TRBD1. From germline, CDR1 is MDHEN and CDR2 SYDVKM. CDR3 length: 14 amino acids. The V segment lost 6 bases and the J segment 6 bases; nucleotides outside the gene matches: 9.

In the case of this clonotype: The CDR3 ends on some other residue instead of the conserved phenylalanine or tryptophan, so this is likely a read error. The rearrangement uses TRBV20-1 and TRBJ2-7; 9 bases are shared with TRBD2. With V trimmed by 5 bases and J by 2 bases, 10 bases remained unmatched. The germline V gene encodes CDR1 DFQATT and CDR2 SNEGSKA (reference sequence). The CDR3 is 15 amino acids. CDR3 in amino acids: CSAGGASGITYEQYL. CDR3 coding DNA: TGCAGTGCTGGGGGAGCTAGCGGGATTACCTACGAGCAGTACTTA.

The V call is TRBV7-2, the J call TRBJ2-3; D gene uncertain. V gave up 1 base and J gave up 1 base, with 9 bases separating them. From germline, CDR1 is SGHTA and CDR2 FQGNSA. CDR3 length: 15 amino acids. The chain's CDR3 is CASSLGRRGTDTQYF. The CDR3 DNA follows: TGTGCCAGCAGCTTAGGACGGAGAGGCACAGATACGCAGTATTTT.

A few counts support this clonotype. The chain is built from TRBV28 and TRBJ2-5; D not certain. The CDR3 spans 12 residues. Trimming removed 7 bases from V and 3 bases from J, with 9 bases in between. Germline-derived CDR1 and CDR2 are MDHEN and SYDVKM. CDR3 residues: CASNERKETQYF. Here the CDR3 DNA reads TGTGCCAGCAACGAGAGAAAAGAGACCCAGTACTTC. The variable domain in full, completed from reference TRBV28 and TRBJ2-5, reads DVKVTQSSRYLVKRTGEKVFLECVQDMDHENMFWYRQDPGLGLRLIYFSYDVKMKEKGDIPEGYSVSREKKERFSLILESASTNQTSMYLCASNERKETQYFGPGTRLLVL.

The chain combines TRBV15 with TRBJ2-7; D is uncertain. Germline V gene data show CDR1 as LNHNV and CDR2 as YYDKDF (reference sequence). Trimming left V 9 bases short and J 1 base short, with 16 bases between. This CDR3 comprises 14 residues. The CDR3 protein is CATQTTPDSYEQYF. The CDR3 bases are TGTGCCACTCAGACGACCCCGGATTCCTACGAGCAGTACTTC.

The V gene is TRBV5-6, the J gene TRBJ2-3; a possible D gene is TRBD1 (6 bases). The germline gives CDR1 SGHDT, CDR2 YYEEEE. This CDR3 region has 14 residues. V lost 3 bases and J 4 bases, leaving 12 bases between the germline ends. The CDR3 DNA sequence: TGTGCCAGCAGCTCCAGGGGTTACCCAGATACGCAGTATTTT. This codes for CASSSRGYPDTQYF. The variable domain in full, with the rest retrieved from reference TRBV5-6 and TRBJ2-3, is DAGVTQSPTHLIKTRGQQVTLRCSPKSGHDTVSWYQQALGQGPQFIFQYYEEEERQRGNFPDRFSGHQFPNYSSELNVNALLLGDSALYLCASSSRGYPDTQYFGPGTRLTVL.

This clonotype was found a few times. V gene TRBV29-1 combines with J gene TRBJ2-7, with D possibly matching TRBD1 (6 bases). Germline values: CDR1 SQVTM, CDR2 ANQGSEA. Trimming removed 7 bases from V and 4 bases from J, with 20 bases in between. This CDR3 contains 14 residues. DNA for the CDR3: TGCAGCGATGCCGGGACACTAAACAAGTACGAGCAGTACTTC. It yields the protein CSDAGTLNKYEQYF.

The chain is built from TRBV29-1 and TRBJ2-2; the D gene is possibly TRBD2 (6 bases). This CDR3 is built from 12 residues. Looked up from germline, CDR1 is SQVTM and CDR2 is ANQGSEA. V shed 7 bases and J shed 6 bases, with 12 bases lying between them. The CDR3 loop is CSAGPGAGELFF. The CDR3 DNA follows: TGCAGCGCCGGCCCGGGAGCCGGGGAGCTGTTTTTT.